This T cell receptor beta chain was found in a study of control samples from healthy donors and cancer patients. The V end lost 0 bases, the J end lost 2 bases, and 16 bases lay between the germline ends. Germline V gene sequence: CDR1 LGHNA, CDR2 YNFKEQ. CDR3 size: 17 residues. Some clones are missing from TCRdb's copy, which holds only in-frame ones; the method was immunoSEQ multiplex PCR. The data contain some 37,000 clones, about 93% of them singletons. The sample comprised blood. This receptor was identified in a woman in her forties or fifties in good health. V and J are TRBV4-2 and TRBJ2-5, with D possibly called TRBD1 or TRBD2 (5 bases each). The CDR3 DNA is TGTGCCAGCAGCCAAGACCCAGGGAATGGGAGACAAGAGACCCAGTACTTC. The encoded protein is CASSQDPGNGRQETQYF.